At least ten counts were recorded for the clone carrying this T cell receptor beta chain. What it recognizes is unknown. CDR3 length: 17 residues. The V segment lost 0 bases and the J segment 0 bases; nucleotides outside the gene matches: 7. Germline V gene lookup returns CDR1 DFQATT and CDR2 SNEGSKA (reference sequence). This entry is derived from a study of human T cells and chemical hapten exposure. Study summary: The study lasted roughly five months, and patients were dosed weekly with diphenylcyclopropenone on the scalp throughout. Alopecia areata, totalis and universalis patients, mostly female, were included. Small volume differences among pooled libraries mainly caused per-sample TCR yield variation. Study results and caveats: No shift was seen in TCRs above 1 in 1000 frequency with DPC sensitization.

TCRdb reprocessed the RACE reads with MiXCR, giving one entry per CDR3 protein. The data hold roughly 380,000 distinct CDR3 sequences, with around 6% observed a single time. Time point in this sample: patch test 2, 6 weeks after DPC sensitization. Treatment indicated: therapeutic diphenylcyclopropenone sensitization with weekly scalp DPC. This material consisted of whole blood, taken in connection with sensitization to the hapten diphenylcyclopropenone (DPC). The sequence derives from a woman aged 18-30 years with alopecia areata. Some clones in this sample may be carry-over from other donors' samples. This rearrangement joins TRBV20-1 to TRBJ1-5; 8 nucleotides line up with TRBD1. CDR3 sequence: CSAREGRGLRSNQPQHF. The CDR3 nucleotides read TGCAGTGCTAGAGAAGGCAGGGGGCTTCGTAGCAATCAGCCCCAGCATTTT.